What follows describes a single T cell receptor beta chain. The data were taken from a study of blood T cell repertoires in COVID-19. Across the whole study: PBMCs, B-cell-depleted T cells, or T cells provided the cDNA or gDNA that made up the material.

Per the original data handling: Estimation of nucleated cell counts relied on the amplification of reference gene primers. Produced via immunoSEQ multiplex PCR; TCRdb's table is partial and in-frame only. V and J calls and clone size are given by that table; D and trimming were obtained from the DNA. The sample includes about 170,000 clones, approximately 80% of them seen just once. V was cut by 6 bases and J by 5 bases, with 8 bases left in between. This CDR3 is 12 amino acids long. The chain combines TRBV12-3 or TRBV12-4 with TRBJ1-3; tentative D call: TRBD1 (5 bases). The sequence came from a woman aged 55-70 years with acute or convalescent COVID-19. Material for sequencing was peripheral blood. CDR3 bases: TGTGCCAGCAGCTTGGACAGAAACACCATATATTTT. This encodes CASSLDRNTIYF.